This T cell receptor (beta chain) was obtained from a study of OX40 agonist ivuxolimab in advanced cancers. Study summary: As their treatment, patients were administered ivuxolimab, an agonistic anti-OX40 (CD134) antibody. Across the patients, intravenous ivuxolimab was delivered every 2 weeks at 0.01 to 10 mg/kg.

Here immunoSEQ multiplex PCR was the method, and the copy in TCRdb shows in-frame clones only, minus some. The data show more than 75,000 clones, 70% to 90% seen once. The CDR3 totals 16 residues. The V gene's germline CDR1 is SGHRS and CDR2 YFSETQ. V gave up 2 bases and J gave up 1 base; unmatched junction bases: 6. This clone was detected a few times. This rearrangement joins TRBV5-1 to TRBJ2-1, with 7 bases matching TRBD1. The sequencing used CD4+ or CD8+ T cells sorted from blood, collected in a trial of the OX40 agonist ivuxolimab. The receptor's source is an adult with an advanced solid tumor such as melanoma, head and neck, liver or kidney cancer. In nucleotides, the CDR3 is TGCGCCAGCAGCTTTACAGGGGAAAGGTCCTACAATGAGCAGTTCTTC. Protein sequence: CASSFTGERSYNEQFF.